This T cell receptor (beta chain) is drawn from a study of OX40 agonist ivuxolimab in advanced cancers. Germline trimming cut 10 bases from V and 4 bases from J; bases unmatched to any gene: 18. CDR3 length equals 17 residues. Germline V gene data show CDR1 as SNHLY and CDR2 as FYNNEI. Profiling relied on immunoSEQ multiplex PCR, and the TCRdb table lists in-frame clones only, not all of them. The table records approximately 69,000 clones, approximately 90% of them present only once. The specimen was CD4+ or CD8+ T cells sorted from blood, collected in a trial of the OX40 agonist ivuxolimab. This TCR was recovered from an adult with an advanced solid tumor such as melanoma, head and neck, liver or kidney cancer. V and J are TRBV2 and TRBJ2-5, with 10 bases fitting TRBD2. This CDR3 is CAITKASGSRRAETQYF. CDR3 in DNA: TGTGCCATAACTAAGGCTAGCGGGAGTCGAAGGGCAGAGACCCAGTACTTC.